One sample yielded the 3 T cell receptor beta chains listed below, sequenced in a study of cytomegalovirus exposure and HLA in healthy donors. The PCR was carried out with 60 Vbeta primers and 13 Jbeta primers. Profiled with immunoSEQ multiplex PCR; TCRdb holds only in-frame clones, not every one. The table has under 250,000 clones, about 80% seen once. Input material: PBMCs. The receptors were sampled from a man aged 25-40 years in good health and CMV-seronegative.

This clone came up a few times. CDR3 DNA sequence: TGTGCCGCTGAAGGGGCAAAAAAGGCGGCTTTCTTT. It yields the protein CAAEGAKKAAFF. The chain uses TRBV25-1 and TRBJ1-1; D might be TRBD1 (5 bases). The CDR3 is made up of 12 amino acids. Germline loops: CDR1 MGHDK, CDR2 SYGVNS. The V gene lost 11 bases and the J gene lost 11 bases, with 21 bases spanning the gap.

This clone appeared once. The chain uses TRBV4-1 and TRBJ2-3; D ambiguous. CDR1 and CDR2 from the germline V gene are MGHRA and YSYEKL. This CDR3 has 15 amino acids. Trimming took 2 bases from V and 4 from J, leaving 13 bases between them. CDR3 in DNA: TGCGCCAGCAGCCAAAACGCCCAGAACCCAGATACGCAGTATTTT. It yields the protein CASSQNAQNPDTQYF.

This sequence joins TRBV7-9 and TRBJ2-4; D is perhaps TRBD1 (6 bases). CDR1 and CDR2 from the germline V gene are SEHNR and FQNEAQ (reference sequence). V was shortened by 7 bases and J by 3 bases, with 10 bases between the two germline ends. This CDR3 is built from 13 residues. The CDR3 DNA sequence: TGTGCCAGCATGGGACAAGACAAAAACATTCAGTACTTC. This gives the protein CASMGQDKNIQYF.